Listed below are T cell receptor beta chains from one sample, sequenced in a study of blood T cell repertoires in COVID-19. Using immunoSEQ multiplex PCR, the repertoire was profiled, and TCRdb retains in-frame clones only, with some absent. The profile covers tens of thousands of clones, with about 86% appearing a single time and 13% to 15% taken by the ten largest. The source material was peripheral blood. All receptors derive from a human donor in a cohort sampled during active COVID-19. The CDR3 runs from the conserved cysteine through the conserved F or W. Each record gives: clone size, D gene, J gene, V gene, CDR3 length, CDR3 protein, CDR3 DNA. D genes are given only for firm matches. Clone size is not always given. Where it is, it says once, few, many or a class for expanded clones.

size: -
D: -
J: TRBJ2-5
V: TRBV27
length: 12
CDR3: CASSLSRETQYF
DNA: TGTGCCAGCAGTTTATCGAGAGAGACCCAGTACTTC

size: -
D: TRBD2
J: TRBJ2-1
V: TRBV7-6
length: 15
CDR3: CASSLGLAGGHEQFF
DNA: TGTGCCAGCAGCTTAGGACTAGCGGGAGGGCATGAGCAGTTCTTC

size: -
D: -
J: TRBJ1-1
V: TRBV27
length: 13
CDR3: CASSTTRNTEAFF
DNA: TGTGCCAGCAGTACCACAAGGAACACTGAAGCTTTCTTT

size: -
D: TRBD2
J: TRBJ2-7
V: TRBV28
length: 14
CDR3: CASSEGLSSYEQYF
DNA: TGTGCCAGCAGTGAGGGACTAAGCTCCTACGAGCAGTACTTC

size: -
D: -
J: TRBJ1-2
V: TRBV6-5
length: 13
CDR3: CASSYLGAGGYTF
DNA: TGTGCCAGCAGTTACTTGGGGGCTGGAGGCTACACCTTC

size: once
D: -
J: TRBJ1-2
V: TRBV6-5
length: 13
CDR3: CASSYSFGYGYTF
DNA: TGTGCCAGCAGTTACTCCTTCGGCTATGGCTACACCTTC

size: -
D: -
J: TRBJ2-3
V: TRBV7-6
length: 13
CDR3: CASSLLERDTQYF
DNA: TGTGCCAGCAGCCTCCTGGAGAGGGATACGCAGTATTTT

size: -
D: -
J: TRBJ2-1
V: TRBV7-2
length: 12
CDR3: CASGLRHNEQFF
DNA: TGTGCCAGCGGGCTCCGCCACAATGAGCAGTTCTTC

size: -
D: TRBD1
J: TRBJ2-7
V: TRBV7-9
length: 15
CDR3: CASSLSGTGGSEQYF
DNA: TGTGCCAGCAGCTTGTCCGGGACAGGGGGCTCCGAGCAGTACTTC

size: few
D: -
J: TRBJ2-7
V: TRBV19
length: 13
CDR3: CASSIAASYEQYF
DNA: TGTGCCAGTAGTATTGCGGCCTCCTACGAGCAGTACTTC

size: -
D: TRBD1
J: TRBJ1-4
V: TRBV5-1
length: 14
CDR3: CASSPDRGREKLFF
DNA: TGCGCCAGCAGCCCGGACAGGGGAAGGGAAAAACTGTTTTTT

size: -
D: TRBD1
J: TRBJ2-7
V: TRBV19
length: 15
CDR3: CASSLKQGTPYEQYF
DNA: TGTGCCAGTAGTCTAAAACAGGGGACCCCCTACGAGCAGTACTTC

size: -
D: TRBD2
J: TRBJ2-7
V: TRBV27
length: 14
CDR3: CASTSLTSPHEQYF
DNA: TGTGCCAGCACCTCTTTGACTAGCCCCCACGAGCAGTACTTC

size: -
D: -
J: TRBJ2-7
V: TRBV27
length: 14
CDR3: CASSYRTPSYEQYF
DNA: TGTGCCAGCAGTTATCGGACACCATCCTACGAGCAGTACTTC

size: -
D: TRBD1
J: TRBJ2-6
V: TRBV4-2
length: 15
CDR3: CASSQRGPGANVLTF
DNA: TGTGCCAGCAGCCAAAGGGGGCCAGGGGCCAACGTCCTGACTTTC

size: -
D: TRBD2
J: TRBJ2-1
V: TRBV24-1
length: 18
CDR3: CATSDMDTGTSVYNEQFF
DNA: TGTGCCACCAGTGACATGGACACCGGGACTAGCGTGTACAATGAGCAGTTCTTC

size: -
D: -
J: TRBJ2-1
V: TRBV29-1
length: 11
CDR3: CSVANTDEQFF
DNA: TGCAGCGTTGCAAACACAGATGAGCAGTTCTTC

size: -
D: -
J: TRBJ1-3
V: TRBV6-5
length: 14
CDR3: CASRSGPSGNTIYF
DNA: TGTGCCAGCAGATCAGGGCCCTCTGGAAACACCATATATTTT

size: -
D: -
J: TRBJ1-3
V: TRBV28
length: 15
CDR3: CASGKGGFSGNTIYF
DNA: TGTGCCAGCGGAAAGGGGGGGTTCTCTGGAAACACCATATATTTT

size: -
D: -
J: TRBJ2-1
V: TRBV11-3
length: 15
CDR3: CASSFEGSSYNEQFF
DNA: TGTGCCAGCAGCTTTGAGGGATCGTCCTACAATGAGCAGTTCTTC